The clone carrying this TCR beta chain was seen a handful of times. What it recognizes is unknown. Trimming removed 0 bases from V and 5 bases from J, with 12 bases in between. CDR1 and CDR2 (germline): SGHRS, YFSETQ. This CDR3 has 15 amino acids. These data are taken from a study of type 1 regulatory T cells. Across the whole study: T-allo10 is a Tr1-enriched, alloantigen-specific CD4 T cell product made in vitro.

Each CDR3 protein gets one entry after TCRdb re-called the reads with MiXCR. This sample has tens of thousands of distinct CDR3 sequences; around 62% occur once, and the top ten carry 1.8%. General study results and limits: Compared with non-type 1 regulatory T cells, type 1 regulatory T cells showed a more restricted TCR repertoire.

The sequenced sample consisted of cultured non-Tr1 T cells, either the whole culture or a sorted T cell fraction (not recorded which). This TCR was recovered from a human donor in good health. This chain joins TRBV5-1 and TRBJ2-1, with D possibly being TRBD1 (6 bases). The CDR3 reads CASSLEAGDNNEQFF. For the CDR3, the DNA is TGCGCCAGCAGCTTGGAGGCAGGGGATAACAATGAGCAGTTCTTC.